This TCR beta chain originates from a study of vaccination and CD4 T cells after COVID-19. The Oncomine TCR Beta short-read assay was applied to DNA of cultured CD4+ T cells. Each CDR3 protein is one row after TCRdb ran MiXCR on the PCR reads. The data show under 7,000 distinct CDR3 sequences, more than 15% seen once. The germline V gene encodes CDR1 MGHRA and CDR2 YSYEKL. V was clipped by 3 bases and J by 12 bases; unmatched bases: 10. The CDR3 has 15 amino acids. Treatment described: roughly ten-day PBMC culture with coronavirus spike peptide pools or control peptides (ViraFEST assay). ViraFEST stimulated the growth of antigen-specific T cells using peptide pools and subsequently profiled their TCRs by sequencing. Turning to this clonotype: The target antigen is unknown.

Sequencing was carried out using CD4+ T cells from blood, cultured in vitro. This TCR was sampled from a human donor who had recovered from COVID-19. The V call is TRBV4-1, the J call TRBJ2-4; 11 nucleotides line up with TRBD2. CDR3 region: CASSHDHSSGGTQYF. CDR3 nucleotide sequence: TGCGCCAGCAGCCACGACCACTCTAGCGGGGGGACTCAGTACTTC.